The TCR beta chain described here comes from a study of cytomegalovirus exposure and HLA in healthy donors (dated by TCRdb to 2017 to 2019). For the wider study: In an earlier analysis of fewer than 750 of the donors, roughly 300 Gb of sequence data and 117 million unique TCR beta sequences from about 190 million T cells were reported. Donor age, sex, ethnicity and CMV serostatus were collected together with the repertoire data. Of the approximately 400 genotyped donors, 65% to 90% fell in the genetic ancestry cluster associated with self-reported Caucasian donors. All discovery cohort repertoires had been generated using a single sequencing platform. HLA typing included class I and class II loci at four-digit resolution. In addition to the first cohort of hundreds of subjects, a separate validation cohort of 120 different subjects was used. The study aimed to test whether signatures of past pathogen exposure could be identified by cataloging public T cell receptors. Roughly 300 gigabases of sequencing data and approximately 92 million unique TCR sequences made up an early release that covered 500 to 700 HLA-typed donors. A later genetic analysis used genome-wide SNP genotypes for about three fifths of the 666 donors, treating that subset as a discovery cohort. An earlier analysis of some 500 of the donors applied high-throughput TCR beta sequencing to assess whether each TCR beta V gene segment acted as functional or pseudogenic. Typing coverage varied by locus: about 620-630 donors for A, B, C, DRB1 and DQB1; around 560 for DQA1; around 610 for DPA1; approximately 450 for DPB1. Among under 450 genotyped donors of the cohort, an average of approximately 230,000 unique TCR beta nucleotide sequences were sequenced per donor, roughly a sixth of them non-productive. Several DR-DQ haplotypes were handled as single units for association and clustering, since linkage in the cohort was strong. A later analysis re-analyzed previously published TCR beta repertoires from approximately 670 donors and added high-resolution HLA genotyping to study TCR occurrence patterns. Rather than drawing on any new phenotypic data, the later analysis identified candidate immune exposures from TCR beta sequences and the way those sequences occurred across donors. The study profiled the T cell repertoires of some 610 subjects by immunosequencing and related them to cytomegalovirus serostatus. High-throughput TCR immunosequencing, statistical association of individual TCRs with disease status, and machine learning were combined to predict cytomegalovirus infection status. Broader findings and caveats from the paper: A further reported finding was that TCR beta sequences accurately predicted the HLA-A and HLA-B alleles for most subjects in the first cohort. The study listed over 150 TCR beta chains as associated with cytomegalovirus. This cohort had only TCR beta chains sequenced, and the lack of alpha or paired-chain data limited which features could be detected. The sequencing pipeline was judged likely to have produced a cluster of highly shared sequence variants as a technical artifact. According to a later genetic analysis, donors in an Asian-associated ancestry cluster had fewer N-insertions in productive TCRs than the approximately 610-donor mean. According to a later analysis, TCR association rates differed among HLA loci, with DRB1 alleles showing the most associated TCRs and HLA-C alleles showing the fewest. In a later analysis, most CMV-associated TCR beta chains were found to appear HLA-restricted, with HLA associations seemingly driven largely by CMV exposure. Strong co-occurrence of HLA alleles, especially DR and DQ, made assigning TCR associations to individual alleles difficult. Some IMGT-functional V segments, including TRBV6-2 and TRBV6-3, could not be distinguished by the 87-base-pair reads and were therefore excluded. A later analysis found that HLA-associated TCR beta chains were more clonally expanded and had lower generation probabilities than equally common non-associated chains. Linkage disequilibrium might explain the correlated functional status among segregating V segments, but an unknown experimental factor could not be ruled out. For the cohort, immune exposure information was limited to CMV serostatus. A later analysis associated 16,951 TCR beta sequences with specific HLA alleles at a false discovery rate of 0.05. Most TCR sequences were seen in very few donors, while some public TCRs were found in many individuals. The authors suggested that the approach could potentially be generalized to other disease states and immunological phenotypes. The classifier was reported to diagnose cytomegalovirus status with high specificity and sensitivity in both the original cohort and the validation cohort. The presence/absence analyses assumed that sequencing depth was roughly uniform across donors, and that assumption may not be true. Three of the identified cytomegalovirus-associated TCR beta chains were confirmed in vitro to be specific for cytomegalovirus antigens. In a later genetic analysis, a missense DCLRE1C variant was associated with V-gene and J-gene trimming of TCR beta chains, and the association was replicated in an independent cohort. Several of the top co-occurrence clusters appeared to be linked to parvovirus B19, influenza, CMV and Epstein-Barr virus, according to a later analysis. Because HLA typing was unavailable for some donors at each locus, only the typed subset was used in association tests. Because counts were too low, about 17 rarely observed V segments, including chromosome 9 orphons, were excluded from the earlier analysis of 587 of the donors. In an earlier analysis of 500 to 650 of the donors, most TCR beta V segments appeared in productive rearrangements about 87% or about 30% of the time, broadly matching IMGT annotations.

A single count supports this clone. It lacks a known antigen. The input lacks base qualities; no much larger clone sits a single base away. The CDR3 sequence holds 16 residues, the cysteine and phenylalanine included. The CDR3 DNA has 48 bases and is translated from base 1. The method behind the library was the immunoSEQ multiplex PCR assay. The multiplex PCR relied on a mix of 60 forward primers for TCR Vbeta segments and 13 reverse primers for TCR Jbeta segments. Amplification of the CDR3 region of rearranged TCR beta genes was performed with a multiplex PCR assay on genomic DNA. The amplified TCR beta libraries were sequenced on the Illumina HiSeq System as 87-base-pair reads. From the authors' description of their analysis: In a later analysis, tens of millions of unique TCR beta chains were counted across the 500 to 850 repertoires, and approximately 9.9 million of these chains were shared by at least two donors. To remove PCR and sequencing errors, raw reads were error-corrected and collapsed into unique sequences using a nearest-neighbor algorithm that merged closely related sequences. V, D and J gene segments were assigned by aligning CDR3 sequences to IMGT reference sequences. Each retained sequence needed at least a six-nucleotide match to both a V gene segment and a J gene segment. Rearrangements were classified as productive when the CDR3 lacked stop codons and remained in frame with V and J, and all other rearrangements were classified as non-productive. Following IMGT convention, CDR3 was defined as the stretch from the second conserved V-encoded cysteine up to the conserved J-encoded phenylalanine. The earlier analysis of roughly 590 of the donors excluded sequences that lacked an unambiguous match to a single V gene segment. An earlier analysis of approximately 590 of the donors classified V segments as functional when productive rearrangements were above 56.7% and as segregating when the standard deviation between donors was above 5%. A statistical classification framework was built for diagnosing cytomegalovirus status from the catalog of TCR beta chain sequences. V and J gene assignment, in a later analysis, came from comparing TCR nucleotide sequences with IMGT/GENE-DB human TR gene sequences. Using the TCRdist pipeline, a later analysis assigned CDR3 sequences along with most-parsimonious VDJ recombination scenarios. In a later analysis, each TCR beta chain was defined by its CDR3 amino acid sequence together with its V-gene family, and reads lacking a unique V-gene family were excluded. A later analysis removed several hundred highly shared, low-generation-probability nucleotide sequences to deal with suspected cross-contamination and a sequencing artifact. In a later analysis, a clonal expansion index was calculated for each public chain from normalized within-repertoire ranks of inferred template counts. In a later analysis, generation probabilities were computed with a VDJ recombination model fitted to out-of-frame rearrangements, and the resulting probabilities were checked against IGoR. In a later analysis, hypergeometric tests were used to score TCR-TCR, TCR-HLA and TCR-CMV co-occurrence, with a repertoire-size bias correction applied to TCR pairs. A later analysis estimated false discovery rates by permuting HLA or CMV assignments 20 times. In a later analysis, co-occurring TCRs were grouped using DBSCAN, and TCRdist sequence similarity was added for clustering within HLA-allele-positive subsets. For co-occurrence clustering, repertoires with fewer than 30,000 or more than 120,000 public chains were excluded, along with a handful of repertoires with anomalous nucleotide sharing. TCRdb re-hosts the immuneACCESS table, in-frame sequences only. Its copies lack some clones; in the studies checked, an unresolved V gene accounts for under half of them, and the cause for the rest is not known. D and trimming come from the DNA, and the V and J calls and clone size come from that table. The sample includes 160,000 or so clones, with 84% observed a single time. The ten largest clones take up 5% to 7% of the sample.

The cohort consisted of fewer than 700 healthy bone marrow donors. All cohort members were sampled while nominally healthy, although unrecorded immune exposures were likely present. The donor tested CMV seropositive and was one of the 289 seropositive cohort members. A peripheral blood sample was provided by each donor, and peripheral blood mononuclear cells were used for TCR beta sequencing. The Qiagen DNeasy Blood Extraction Kit was used to extract genomic DNA from the blood cell samples. The rearranged segments are TRBV7-5 and TRBJ2-1; the table's D gene call, TRBD1, was not cross checked with the DNA. TRBV7-5 is classified as a pseudogene. The sequence was collected from a man between 50 and 59 years old in good health and CMV-seropositive. What was sequenced was PBMCs. CDR3 region: CARSPPRDRGNNEQFF. The sequenced DNA is TGTGCCAGAAGCCCACCCCGGGACAGGGGAAACAATGAGCAGTTCTTC.